What follows describes a single T cell receptor beta chain. The target of this receptor is not known. One base away there is no much larger clone; base qualities are not given. Taken from the germline V gene, the CDR1 and CDR2 loops are SGHTA and FQGNSA. V has 5 bases trimmed and J has 6 bases trimmed; junction bases matching no gene number 6. Measured from the cysteine to the phenylalanine, the CDR3 is 14 residues long. The only DNA kept is the CDR3, 42 bases in frame from the first base. The data originate from a study of T cell responses to AZD1222 COVID-19 vaccine (dated by TCRdb to 2020 to 2023). Regarding the study in general: A total of 230 to 250 trial participants underwent TCR sequencing, of whom about 210 had received two doses of AZD1222 and about 26 had received two doses of the MenACWY control vaccine. Enrollment into the trials was organized by age into subgroups of 18-55, 56-69 and 70-plus years, and those subgroups contained approximately 160, 26 and 62 TCR-sequenced participants, respectively.

Results the study describes overall, beyond this receptor: Reportedly, close to half of the unique spike-specific TCRs recognized epitopes lying outside the regions that are mutated in the B.1.351 and B.1.1.7 variants. Participants were mostly white British and included more females than males, and it was suggested by the authors that clonal diversity may have been underestimated. Conclusions about previously exposed vaccinees are limited because only a handful of AZD1222 recipients were SARS-CoV-2 seropositive at baseline. The 56-69-year group was small, and its depth increase did not reach significance, likely because of low power. No day 14 peak-response samples were available, so repertoires were characterized only after the peak T cell response. After two AZD1222 doses, spike-specific TCR breadth and depth were significantly higher than at day 0 and than in MenACWY recipients. The vaccine-associated CD4 TCRs covered the entire spike protein, and the dominant responses fell in regions 160-218 and 743-854.

The intended sense of this specimen's time point label: about 28 days (+/-7) after the second vaccine dose. AZD1222 recipients whose second dose came at about 4 weeks and those whose second dose came at about 12 weeks were combined into one group, since spike-specific TCR depth and breadth did not differ between the two schedules. Samples from vaccinated people were obtained from the UK trials COV001 and COV002, which included a single-blind randomized controlled phase 2/3 trial of AZD1222 (ChAdOx1 nCoV-19) in healthy adults. For TCRbeta chain sequencing, PBMC samples were collected from trial participants at day 0 and at day 28 after the second dose. The CDR3 regions of human TCRbeta chains were analyzed by immunosequencing. As for how the authors treated the data: TCRs in the repertoires were matched against a reference library of SARS-CoV-2-specific TCRs that had been generated with the MIRA antigen-specificity platform. Breadth was defined as the fraction of unique TCRs that were SARS-CoV-2-associated, and depth was defined as the fraction of total T cells that were SARS-CoV-2-associated. Using the MIRA data, every spike-specific TCR was mapped to the spike region that the TCR reacted to and assigned to either a CD4 or a CD8 class. Log10-transformed breadth and depth values were compared by one-way ANOVA with Sidak's multiple comparisons tests. TCRdb obtained this table from immuneACCESS and retained in-frame rearrangements with V and J assigned. These tables miss some clones; where compared with another copy, unresolved V genes account for less than half of the shortfall, and the remainder is unexplained. That table is the source of V, J and clone size, and D and trimming were worked out from the DNA. Here the sample has 100,000 to 120,000 clones; 70% to 90% occur a single time. The top ten constitute approximately 6.9% of the sample.

The receptor's source is an adult who received the AZD1222 COVID-19 vaccine. The receptor chain draws on TRBV7-2 and TRBJ2-1; TRBD2 agrees with 8 junctional bases. Source: peripheral blood, taken 28 days after the second AZD1222 dose. The CDR3 is CASSSSGGSNEQFF. The nucleotide sequence is TGTGCCAGCAGCAGCTCGGGGGGGAGCAATGAGCAGTTCTTC.